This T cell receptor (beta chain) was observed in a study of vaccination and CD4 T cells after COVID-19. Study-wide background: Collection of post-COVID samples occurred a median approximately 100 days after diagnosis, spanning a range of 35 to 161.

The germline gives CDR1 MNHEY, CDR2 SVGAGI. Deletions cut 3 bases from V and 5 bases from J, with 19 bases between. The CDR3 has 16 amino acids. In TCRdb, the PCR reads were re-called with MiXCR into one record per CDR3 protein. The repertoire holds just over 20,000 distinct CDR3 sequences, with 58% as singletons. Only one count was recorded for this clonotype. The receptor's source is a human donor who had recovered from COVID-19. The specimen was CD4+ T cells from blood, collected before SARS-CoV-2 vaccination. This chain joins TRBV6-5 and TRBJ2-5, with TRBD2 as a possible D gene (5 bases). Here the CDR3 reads CASSYQIFRTGETQYF. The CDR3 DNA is TGTGCCAGCAGTTATCAAATTTTCCGGACGGGGGAGACCCAGTACTTC.